This T cell receptor beta chain is from a study of shared clonotypes between healthy human individuals. CDR3 length: 15 amino acids. Trimming cost V 4 bases and J 8 bases; bases outside gene matches: 6. Germline-derived CDR1 and CDR2 are SGHRS and YFSETQ. Profiled with immunoSEQ multiplex PCR; TCRdb holds only in-frame clones, not every one. The sample lists a few million clones, approximately 93% occurring once. Study donors comprised healthy, HIV-negative adults devoid of recent acute infection or vaccination. This sequence was found in a man in his late teens or twenties in good health. Some clones in this sample may be carry-over from other donors' samples. The chain links TRBV5-1 to TRBJ2-1, with 13 bases that match TRBD2. The sequenced sample was naive CD4+ T cells from PBMCs. This sample's subset: CD45RA+ positively selected. CDR3 nucleotide sequence: TGCGCCAGCAGCATGGGACTAGCGGGAAGCCATGAGCAGTTCTTC. Protein: CASSMGLAGSHEQFF.